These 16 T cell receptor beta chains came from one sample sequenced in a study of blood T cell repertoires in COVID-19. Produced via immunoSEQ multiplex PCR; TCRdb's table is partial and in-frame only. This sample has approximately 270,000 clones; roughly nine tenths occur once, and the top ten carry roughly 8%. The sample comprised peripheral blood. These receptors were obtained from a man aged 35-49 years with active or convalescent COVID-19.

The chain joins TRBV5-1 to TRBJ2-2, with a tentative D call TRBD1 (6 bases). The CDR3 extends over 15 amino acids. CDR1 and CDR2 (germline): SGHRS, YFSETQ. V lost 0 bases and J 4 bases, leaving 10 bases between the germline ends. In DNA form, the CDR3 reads TGCGCCAGCAGCTTGGGACAGGACGTCACCGGGGAGCTGTTTTTT. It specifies CASSLGQDVTGELFF.

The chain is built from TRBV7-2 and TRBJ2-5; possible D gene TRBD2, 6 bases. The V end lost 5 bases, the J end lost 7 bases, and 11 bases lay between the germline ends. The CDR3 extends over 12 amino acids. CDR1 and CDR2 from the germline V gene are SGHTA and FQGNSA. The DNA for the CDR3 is TGTGCCAGCAGCAAACCCGGGGGGACCCAGTACTTC. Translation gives CASSKPGGTQYF.

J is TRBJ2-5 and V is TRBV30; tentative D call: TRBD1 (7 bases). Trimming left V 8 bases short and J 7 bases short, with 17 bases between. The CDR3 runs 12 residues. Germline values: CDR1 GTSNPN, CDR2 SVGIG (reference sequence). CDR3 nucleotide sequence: TGTGCCGGTGGAGGGGGCATGGGGACCCAGTACTTC. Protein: CAGGGGMGTQYF.

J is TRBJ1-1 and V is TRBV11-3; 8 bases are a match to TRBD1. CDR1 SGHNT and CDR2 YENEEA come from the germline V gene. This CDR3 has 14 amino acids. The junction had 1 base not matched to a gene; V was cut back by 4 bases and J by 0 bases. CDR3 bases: TGTGCCAGCAGCTCACAGGGGGTGAACACTGAAGCTTTCTTT. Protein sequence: CASSSQGVNTEAFF.

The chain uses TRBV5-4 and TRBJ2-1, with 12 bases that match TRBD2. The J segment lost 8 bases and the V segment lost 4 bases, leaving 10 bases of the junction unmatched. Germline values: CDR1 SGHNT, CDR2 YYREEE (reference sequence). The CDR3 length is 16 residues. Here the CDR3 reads CASSLMTSGSPYEQFF. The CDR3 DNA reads TGTGCCAGCAGCCTTATGACTAGCGGGAGCCCCTATGAGCAGTTCTTC.

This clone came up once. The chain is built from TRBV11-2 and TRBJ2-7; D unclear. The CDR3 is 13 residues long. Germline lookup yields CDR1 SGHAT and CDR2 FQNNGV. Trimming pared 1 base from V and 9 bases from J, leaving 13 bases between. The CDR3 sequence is CASSLASRLTQYF. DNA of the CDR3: TGTGCCAGCAGCTTAGCTTCCCGCCTAACGCAGTACTTC.

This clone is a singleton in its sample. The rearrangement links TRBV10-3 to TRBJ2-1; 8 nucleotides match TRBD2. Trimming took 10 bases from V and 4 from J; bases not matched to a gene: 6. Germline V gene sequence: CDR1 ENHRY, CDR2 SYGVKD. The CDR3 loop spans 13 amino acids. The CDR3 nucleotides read TGTGCCAGCAATAGCGGGAATTACAATGAGCAGTTCTTC. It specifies CASNSGNYNEQFF.

The CDR3 loop reads CASSQLPGQGKGGLAERNEQFF. The CDR3 DNA is TGCGCCAGCAGCCAACTCCCGGGACAGGGGAAAGGGGGCCTAGCGGAGCGCAATGAGCAGTTCTTC. V usage is TRBV4-1 and J usage is TRBJ2-1, with TRBD1 matching over 10 bases. Germline CDR1 MGHRA, CDR2 YSYEKL. CDR3 length equals 22 residues. The ends lost 2 bases at V and 6 bases at J; junction bases unmatched: 25.

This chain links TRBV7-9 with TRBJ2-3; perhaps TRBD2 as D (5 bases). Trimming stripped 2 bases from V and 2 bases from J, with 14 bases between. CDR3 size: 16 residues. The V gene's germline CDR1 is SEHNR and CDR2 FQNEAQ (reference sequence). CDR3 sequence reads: CASSLSDWVVTDTQYF. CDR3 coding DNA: TGTGCCAGCAGCTTATCGGACTGGGTTGTCACAGATACGCAGTATTTT. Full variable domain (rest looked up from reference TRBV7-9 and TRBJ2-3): DTGVSQNPRHKITKRGQNVTFRCDPISEHNRLYWYRQTLGQGPEFLTYFQNEAQLEKSRLLSDRFSAERPKGSFSTLEIQRTEQGDSAMYLCASSLSDWVVTDTQYFGPGTRLTVL.

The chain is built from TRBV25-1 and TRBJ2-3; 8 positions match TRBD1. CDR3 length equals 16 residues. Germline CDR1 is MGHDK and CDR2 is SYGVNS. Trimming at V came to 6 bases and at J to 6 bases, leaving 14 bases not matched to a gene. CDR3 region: CASRPGTGGPPDTQYF. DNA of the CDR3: TGTGCCAGCAGACCGGGAACAGGGGGGCCCCCGGATACGCAGTATTTT.

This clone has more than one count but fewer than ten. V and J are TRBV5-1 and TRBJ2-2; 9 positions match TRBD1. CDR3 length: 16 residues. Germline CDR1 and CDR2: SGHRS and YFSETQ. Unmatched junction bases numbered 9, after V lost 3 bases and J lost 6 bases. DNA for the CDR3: TGCGCCAGCAGCTCCTTGGCCCGACAGGGGGCCGGGGAGCTGTTTTTT. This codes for CASSSLARQGAGELFF.

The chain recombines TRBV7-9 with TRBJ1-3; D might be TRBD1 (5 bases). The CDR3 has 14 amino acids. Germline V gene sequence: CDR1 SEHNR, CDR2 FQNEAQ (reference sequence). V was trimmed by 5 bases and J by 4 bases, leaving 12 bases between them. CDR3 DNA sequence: TGTGCCAGCAGCCTCCGGGAGGGGGGAAACACCATATATTTT. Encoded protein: CASSLREGGNTIYF.

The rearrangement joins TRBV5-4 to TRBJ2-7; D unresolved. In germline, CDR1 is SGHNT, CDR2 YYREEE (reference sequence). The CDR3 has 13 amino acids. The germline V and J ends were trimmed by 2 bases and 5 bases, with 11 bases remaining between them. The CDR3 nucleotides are TGTGCCAGCAGCTTTGCCCAAAGCAACGAGCAGTACTTC. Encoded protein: CASSFAQSNEQYF.

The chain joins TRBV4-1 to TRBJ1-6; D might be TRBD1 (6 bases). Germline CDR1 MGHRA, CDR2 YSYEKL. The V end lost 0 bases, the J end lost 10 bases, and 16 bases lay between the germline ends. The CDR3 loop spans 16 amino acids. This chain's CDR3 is CASSQERGLGGSPLHF. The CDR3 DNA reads TGCGCCAGCAGCCAAGAGAGGGGCCTTGGGGGCTCACCCCTCCACTTT.

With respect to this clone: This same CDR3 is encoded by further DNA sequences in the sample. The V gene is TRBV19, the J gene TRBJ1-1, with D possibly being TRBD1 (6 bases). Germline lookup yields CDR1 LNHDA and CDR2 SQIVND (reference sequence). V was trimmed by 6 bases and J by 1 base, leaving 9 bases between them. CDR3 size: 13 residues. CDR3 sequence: CASSDRPNTEAFF. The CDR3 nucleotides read TGTGCCAGTAGCGACAGGCCGAACACTGAAGCTTTCTTT.

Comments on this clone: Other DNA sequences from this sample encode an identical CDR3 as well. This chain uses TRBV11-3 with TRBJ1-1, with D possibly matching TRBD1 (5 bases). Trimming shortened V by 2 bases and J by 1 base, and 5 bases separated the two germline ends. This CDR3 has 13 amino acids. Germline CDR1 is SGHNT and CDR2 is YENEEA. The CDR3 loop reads CASSLTGNTEAFF. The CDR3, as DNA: TGTGCCAGCAGCTTAACAGGGAACACTGAAGCTTTCTTT.